This record covers a single T cell receptor beta chain. CDR3 length: 13 residues. Trimming stripped 3 bases from V and 8 bases from J, with 10 bases between. Per the germline V gene, CDR1 is MDHEN and CDR2 is SYDVKM. The data are from a study of blood T cell repertoires in COVID-19. Looking at the study overall: Material from acute and convalescent COVID-19 was sourced from the United States, Italy and Spain. The cDNA or gDNA used as material had been derived from T cells, B-cell-depleted T cells, or PBMCs.

In the original analysis: Quantification of nucleated cells was approximated via reference gene primer amplification. Clones were read by immunoSEQ multiplex PCR, and TCRdb kept only the in-frame ones, dropping some. For V, J and clone size, that table is used; D and trimming come from the DNA. Of under 300,000 clones listed, roughly 83% are singletons. The origin of this receptor is a man between 60 and 70 years old who had recovered from COVID-19. The specimen was peripheral blood. The chain joins TRBV28 to TRBJ1-4; the D is unclear. The DNA for the CDR3 is TGTGCCAGCAGTTTTTCCGGAGGGGAAAAACTGTTTTTT. Residues: CASSFSGGEKLFF.